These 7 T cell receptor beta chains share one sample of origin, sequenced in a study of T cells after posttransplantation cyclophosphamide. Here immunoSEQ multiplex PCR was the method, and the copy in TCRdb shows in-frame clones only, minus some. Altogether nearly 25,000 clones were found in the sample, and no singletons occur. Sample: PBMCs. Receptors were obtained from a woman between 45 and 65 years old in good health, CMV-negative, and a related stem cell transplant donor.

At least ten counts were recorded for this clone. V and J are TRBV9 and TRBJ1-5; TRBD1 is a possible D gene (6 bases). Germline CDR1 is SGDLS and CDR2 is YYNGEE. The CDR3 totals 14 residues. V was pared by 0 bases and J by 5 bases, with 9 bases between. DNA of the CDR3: TGTGCCAGCAGCGTAGCAGGGGCCCATCAGCCCCAGCATTTT. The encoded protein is CASSVAGAHQPQHF.

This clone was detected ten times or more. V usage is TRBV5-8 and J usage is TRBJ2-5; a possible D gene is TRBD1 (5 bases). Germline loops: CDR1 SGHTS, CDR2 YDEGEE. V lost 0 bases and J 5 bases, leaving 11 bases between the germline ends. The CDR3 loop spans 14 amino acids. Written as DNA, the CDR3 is TGTGCCAGCAGCTTGGGCAGGGTCTGGGAGACCCAGTACTTC. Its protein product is CASSLGRVWETQYF.

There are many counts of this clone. DNA for the CDR3: TGTGCCAGTAGTGGACGGACAGGATCTAGCTATGGCTACACCTTC. Translated, it gives CASSGRTGSSYGYTF. The genes are TRBV19 and TRBJ1-2; 7 positions agree with TRBD1. V was clipped by 5 bases and J by 4 bases; unmatched bases: 10. This CDR3 contains 15 residues. In germline, CDR1 is LNHDA, CDR2 SQIVND (reference sequence).

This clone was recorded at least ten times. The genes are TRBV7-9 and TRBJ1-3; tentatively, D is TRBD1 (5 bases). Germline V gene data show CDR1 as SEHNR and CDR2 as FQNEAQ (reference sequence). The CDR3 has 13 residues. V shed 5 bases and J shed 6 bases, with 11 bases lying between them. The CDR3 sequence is CASSPDNENTIYF. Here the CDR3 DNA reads TGTGCCAGCAGCCCGGACAACGAAAACACCATATATTTT.

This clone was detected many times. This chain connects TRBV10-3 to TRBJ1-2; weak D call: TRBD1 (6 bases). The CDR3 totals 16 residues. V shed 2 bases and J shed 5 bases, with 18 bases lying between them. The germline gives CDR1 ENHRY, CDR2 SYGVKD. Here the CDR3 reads CAISEPNKVGAYGYTF. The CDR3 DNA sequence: TGTGCCATCAGTGAGCCAAATAAGGTGGGGGCGTATGGCTACACCTTC.

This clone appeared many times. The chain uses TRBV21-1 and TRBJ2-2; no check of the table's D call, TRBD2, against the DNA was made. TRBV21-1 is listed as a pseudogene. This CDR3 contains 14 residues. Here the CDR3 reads CARTSGRTTGELFF. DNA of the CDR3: TGTGCCAGGACTAGCGGGAGGACCACCGGGGAGCTGTTTTTT.

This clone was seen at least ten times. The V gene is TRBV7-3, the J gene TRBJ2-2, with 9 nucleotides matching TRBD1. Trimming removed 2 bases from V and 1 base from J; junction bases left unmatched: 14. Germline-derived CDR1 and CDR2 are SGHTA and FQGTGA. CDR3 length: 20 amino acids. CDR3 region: CASSLSTGGLIVRNTGELFF. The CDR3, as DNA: TGTGCCAGCAGCTTATCTACAGGGGGCTTGATCGTACGGAACACCGGGGAGCTGTTTTTT.